The entry that follows covers one T cell receptor (beta chain) sequence. Its antigen remains undetermined. It has no much larger one-base neighbor in the sample; base qualities were not kept. For this chain, trimming is 4 bases at the V end and 8 bases at the J end, and the number of junction bases without a gene match is 3. CDR1 and CDR2, looked up from the germline V gene (reference sequence), are SGHNT and YYREEE. From cysteine to phenylalanine, the CDR3 is 15 amino acids long. CDR3 DNA only is kept here, 45 bases in frame from base 1. The data are from a study of T cell changes during pregnancy in multiple sclerosis (dated by TCRdb to the late 2010s). As for the study more broadly: The study examined how the T cell repertoire changed over the course of pregnancy in women with multiple sclerosis.

Library creation used the immunoSEQ multiplex PCR assay. The clones in this table, taken by TCRdb from immuneACCESS, are in-frame only. Not every clone is retained; where verified, under half of the shortfall comes from an unresolved V gene, and the cause of the rest is unknown. This sample gives about 40,000 clones in total; around 90% of them show up just once. Clones ranked in the top ten supply less than 1.5% of the sample. This specimen consisted of peripheral blood, obtained before pregnancy. The clonotype was recovered from a female donor with multiple sclerosis, enrolled in a pregnancy study. The chain links TRBV5-4 with TRBJ2-1, with 16 bases in between that match TRBD2. The bases are TGTGCCAGCAGCCCGGGACTAGCGGGAGGGGATGAGCAGTTCTTC. It encodes CASSPGLAGGDEQFF.